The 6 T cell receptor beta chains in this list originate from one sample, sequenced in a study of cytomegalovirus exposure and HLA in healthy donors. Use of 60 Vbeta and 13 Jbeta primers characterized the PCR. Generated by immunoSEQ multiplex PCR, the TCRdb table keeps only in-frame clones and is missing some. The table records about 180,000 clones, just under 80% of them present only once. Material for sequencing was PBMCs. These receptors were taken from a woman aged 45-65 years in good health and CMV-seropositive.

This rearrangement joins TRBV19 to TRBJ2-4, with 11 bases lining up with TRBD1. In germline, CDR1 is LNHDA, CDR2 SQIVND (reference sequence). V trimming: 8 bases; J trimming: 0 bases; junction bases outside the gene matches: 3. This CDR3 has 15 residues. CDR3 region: CASSDRGLAKNIQYF. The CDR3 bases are TGTGCCAGTTCGGACAGGGGGCTAGCCAAAAACATTCAGTACTTC.

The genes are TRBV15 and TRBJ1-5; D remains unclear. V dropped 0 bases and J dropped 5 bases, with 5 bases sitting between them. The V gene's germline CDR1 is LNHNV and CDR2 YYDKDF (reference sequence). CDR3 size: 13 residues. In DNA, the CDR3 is TGTGCCACCAGCAGAGACCGGGATCAGCCCCAGCATTTT. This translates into CATSRDRDQPQHF.

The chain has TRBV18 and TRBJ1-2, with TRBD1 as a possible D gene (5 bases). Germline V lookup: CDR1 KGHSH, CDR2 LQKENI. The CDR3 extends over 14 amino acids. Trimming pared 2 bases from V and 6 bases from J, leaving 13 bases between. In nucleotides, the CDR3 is TGTGCCAGCTCACCATGGAGCGTGGGGCATGGCTACACCTTC. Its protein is CASSPWSVGHGYTF.

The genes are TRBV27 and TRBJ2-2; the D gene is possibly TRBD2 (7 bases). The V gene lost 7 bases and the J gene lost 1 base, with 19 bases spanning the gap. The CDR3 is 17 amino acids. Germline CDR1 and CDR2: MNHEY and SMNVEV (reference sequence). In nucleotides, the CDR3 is TGTGCCAGCAAGGTTCGGACGAGGGGGGGGAACACCGGGGAGCTGTTTTTT. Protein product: CASKVRTRGGNTGELFF.

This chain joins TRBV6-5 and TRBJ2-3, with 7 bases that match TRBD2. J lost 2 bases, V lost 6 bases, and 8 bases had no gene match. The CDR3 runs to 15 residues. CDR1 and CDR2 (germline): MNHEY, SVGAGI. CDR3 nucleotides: TGTGCCAGCAGCCTCGGGGGGTGGGACACAGATACGCAGTATTTT. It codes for CASSLGGWDTDTQYF.

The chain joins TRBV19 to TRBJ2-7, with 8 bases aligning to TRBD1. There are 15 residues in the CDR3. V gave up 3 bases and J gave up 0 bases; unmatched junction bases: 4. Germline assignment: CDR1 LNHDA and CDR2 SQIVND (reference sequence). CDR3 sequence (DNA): TGTGCCAGTAGTATCTCCGGGACAGGCTCCTACGAGCAGTACTTC. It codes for CASSISGTGSYEQYF. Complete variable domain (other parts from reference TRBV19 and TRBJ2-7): DGGITQSPKYLFRKEGQNVTLSCEQNLNHDAMYWYRQDPGQGLRLIYYSQIVNDFQKGDIAEGYSVSREKKESFPLTVTSAQKNPTAFYLCASSISGTGSYEQYFGPGTRLTVT.